The 17 T cell receptor beta chains given below trace back to one sample, sequenced in a study of blood T cell repertoires in COVID-19. Clones were read by immunoSEQ multiplex PCR, and TCRdb kept only the in-frame ones, dropping some. The data show 150,000 or so clones, under 85% seen once. Sequenced material: peripheral blood. The source is a man aged 60 to 69 with COVID-19, enrolled during active disease.

The V call is TRBV11-3, the J call TRBJ2-3; 9 bases are a match to TRBD2. V shed 4 bases, J shed 6 bases, and the junction held 20 bases outside the gene matches. Per the germline V gene, CDR1 is SGHNT and CDR2 is YENEEA. There are 19 residues in the CDR3. This CDR3 is CASSSDNSPGLAGSDTQYF. In nucleotides, the CDR3 is TGTGCCAGCAGCTCGGATAACTCGCCGGGACTAGCAGGTTCGGATACGCAGTATTTT.

The chain combines TRBV7-9 with TRBJ2-3, with unresolved D. The CDR3 covers 14 residues. V was shortened by 0 bases and J by 3 bases, with 7 bases between the two germline ends. Germline CDR1 SEHNR, CDR2 FQNEAQ (reference sequence). The CDR3 nucleotides are TGTGCCAGCAGCTTAGCCGGAGCTACAGATACGCAGTATTTT. This encodes CASSLAGATDTQYF.

V and J are TRBV7-3 and TRBJ1-1; D uncertain. CDR1 and CDR2 from the germline V gene are SGHTA and FQGTGA. V lost 5 bases, J lost 1 base, and 8 bases lay in between. The CDR3 extends over 13 amino acids. The CDR3 loop reads CASSPTTNTEAFF. The CDR3 nucleotides are TGTGCCAGCAGCCCCACTACGAACACTGAAGCTTTCTTT.

The chain combines TRBV7-2 with TRBJ2-7, with TRBD2 identical over 10 bases. V trimming: 6 bases; J trimming: 0 bases; junction bases outside the gene matches: 2. Germline CDR1 reads SGHTA; CDR2 reads FQGNSA. This CDR3 is 14 amino acids long. The CDR3 here is CASRRTSGSYEQYF. As DNA, the CDR3 is TGTGCCAGCAGACGGACTAGCGGCTCCTACGAGCAGTACTTC.

The V call is TRBV27, the J call TRBJ1-4; TRBD1 agrees at 8 bases. J gave up 8 bases and V 5 bases, and 10 bases lay outside the gene matches. The germline V gene has CDR1 MNHEY and CDR2 SMNVEV (reference sequence). The CDR3 spans 15 residues. The CDR3 reads CASSANRGTGEKLFF. The CDR3 DNA sequence: TGTGCCAGCAGTGCCAACAGGGGGACTGGGGAAAAACTGTTTTTT.

Here the CDR3 reads CASSRGDHTTDTQYF. Written as DNA, the CDR3 is TGTGCCAGCAGCCGAGGCGACCATACTACAGATACGCAGTATTTT. The rearrangement uses TRBV11-3 and TRBJ2-3, with D unresolved. Trimming left V 5 bases short and J 3 bases short, with 15 bases between. The CDR3 has 15 amino acids. The germline V gene encodes CDR1 SGHNT and CDR2 YENEEA.

This clone was found once. This chain joins TRBV19 and TRBJ2-1, with 10 bases matching TRBD2. Germline CDR1 reads LNHDA; CDR2 reads SQIVND (reference sequence). Germline trimming cut 5 bases from V and 7 bases from J; bases unmatched to any gene: 8. CDR3 size: 15 residues. The CDR3 region has the DNA TGTGCCAGTAGTGTACAGGGACTAGCGAGAAATGAGCAGTTCTTC. Its protein product is CASSVQGLARNEQFF.

This clone was found a few times. This chain joins TRBV2 and TRBJ1-5, with D possibly TRBD1 on 6 matching bases. Trimming took 4 bases from V and 1 from J, leaving 20 bases between them. The CDR3 runs to 18 residues. CDR1 and CDR2 from the germline V gene are SNHLY and FYNNEI. Written as DNA, the CDR3 is TGTGCCAGCAGTGTAGGTGGGTTGGCAGGGGACAGCAATCAGCCCCAGCATTTT. This translates into CASSVGGLAGDSNQPQHF. The complete variable domain, with remaining parts taken from reference TRBV2 and TRBJ1-5, reads EPEVTQTPSHQVTQMGQEVILRCVPISNHLYFYWYRQILGQKVEFLVSFYNNEISEKSEIFDDQFSVERPDGSNFTLKIRSTKLEDSAMYFCASSVGGLAGDSNQPQHFGDGTRLSIL.

The chain combines TRBV18 with TRBJ1-5; the D gene is possibly TRBD1 (6 bases). This CDR3 spans 18 amino acids. Germline CDR1 reads KGHSH; CDR2 reads LQKENI. Trimming cost V 0 bases and J 0 bases, with 15 bases left between them. The CDR3 DNA reads TGTGCCAGCTCACCACCTGGGGGCGGAGGTTATAGCAATCAGCCCCAGCATTTT. Protein sequence: CASSPPGGGGYSNQPQHF.

The V and J genes are TRBV7-2 and TRBJ1-1; perhaps TRBD1 as D (6 bases). The V end lost 5 bases, the J end lost 2 bases, and 12 bases lay between the germline ends. CDR1 and CDR2 from the germline V gene are SGHTA and FQGNSA. The length of the CDR3 is 14 residues. The chain's CDR3 is CASSLGTTNTEAFF. In DNA form, the CDR3 reads TGTGCCAGCAGCCTGGGGACAACAAACACTGAAGCTTTCTTT.

CDR3 bases: TGTGCCAGCAGCCAGATTTCCCCGGGACAGGGGATTTACTATAATTCACCCCTCCACTTT. Translating gives CASSQISPGQGIYYNSPLHF. V and J are TRBV3-1 (or the pseudogene TRBV3-2) and TRBJ1-6, with 10 bases lining up with TRBD1. This CDR3 spans 20 amino acids. Looked up from germline, CDR1 is LGHDT and CDR2 is YNNKEL (reference sequence). With 3 bases clipped from V and 3 bases from J, the junction kept 14 bases outside the gene matches.

This chain joins TRBV15 and TRBJ1-1; 8 positions agree with TRBD1. The ends lost 1 base at V and 5 bases at J; junction bases unmatched: 6. The CDR3 is 15 residues long. Germline V CDR1 and CDR2: LNHNV, YYDKDF (reference sequence). The CDR3 DNA reads as TGTGCCACCAGCAGAGCCGGACAGGGAGGGACTGAAGCTTTCTTT. This translates into CATSRAGQGGTEAFF.

The chain couples TRBV19 to TRBJ1-1; tentatively, D is TRBD1 (5 bases). This CDR3 has 13 amino acids. The germline CDR1 and CDR2 sequences are LNHDA and SQIVND (reference sequence). V was clipped by 6 bases and J by 4 bases, with 12 bases between them. CDR3 protein: CASRGQVGTEAFF. The CDR3 DNA reads as TGTGCCAGTAGGGGGCAGGTGGGCACTGAAGCTTTCTTT.

The chain carries TRBV7-9 and TRBJ2-3; D remains unclear. The CDR3 has 18 amino acids. The V end lost 5 bases, the J end lost 2 bases, and 23 bases lay between the germline ends. CDR1 and CDR2 from the germline V gene are SEHNR and FQNEAQ (reference sequence). For the CDR3, the DNA is TGTGCCAGCAGCCCATCCCCGAGCAACAGTAAGCCCACAGATACGCAGTATTTT. Translation gives CASSPSPSNSKPTDTQYF.

The V gene is TRBV6-2 or TRBV6-3, the J gene TRBJ1-1; a possible D gene is TRBD1 (6 bases). With 6 bases removed from V and 5 bases from J, the gap between germline ends came to 13 bases. CDR3 length: 13 residues. Germline CDR1 and CDR2: MNHEY and SVGEGT. The CDR3 region is CASSHRVWTEAFF. The CDR3 nucleotides are TGTGCCAGCAGCCACAGGGTGTGGACTGAAGCTTTCTTT.

This sequence joins TRBV6-5 and TRBJ2-1; 10 bases line up with TRBD2. Trimming took 4 bases from V and 8 from J; bases not matched to a gene: 5. CDR1 is MNHEY, CDR2 SVGAGI, per germline. The CDR3 loop spans 14 amino acids. The CDR3 DNA reads as TGTGCCAGCAGTTCTAGCGGGAGTCGCGATGAGCAGTTCTTC. As protein: CASSSSGSRDEQFF.

The V and J genes are TRBV3-1 (or the pseudogene TRBV3-2) and TRBJ1-4; 10 bases align to TRBD1. This CDR3 is built from 15 residues. J lost 8 bases, V lost 1 base, and 4 bases had no gene match. Germline CDR1 reads LGHDT; CDR2 reads YNNKEL (reference sequence). The CDR3 region is CASSQGGQGSEKLFF. The CDR3 bases are TGTGCCAGCAGCCAAGGGGGACAGGGGAGCGAAAAACTGTTTTTT.